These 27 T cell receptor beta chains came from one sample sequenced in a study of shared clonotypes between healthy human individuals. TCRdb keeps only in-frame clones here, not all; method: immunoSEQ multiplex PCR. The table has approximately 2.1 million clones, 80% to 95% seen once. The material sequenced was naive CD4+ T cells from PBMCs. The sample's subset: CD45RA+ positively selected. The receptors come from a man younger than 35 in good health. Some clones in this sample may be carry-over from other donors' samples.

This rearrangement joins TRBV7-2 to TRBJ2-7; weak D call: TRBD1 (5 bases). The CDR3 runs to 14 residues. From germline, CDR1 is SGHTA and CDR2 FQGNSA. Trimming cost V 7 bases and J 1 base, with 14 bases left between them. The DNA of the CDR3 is TGTGCCAGCACCCCGGGCAGGGCTTCCTACGAGCAGTACTTC. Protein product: CASTPGRASYEQYF.

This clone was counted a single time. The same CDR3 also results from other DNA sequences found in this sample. The CDR3 DNA reads TGTGCCAGCAGCTTAAGCTTGGGGGAGACCCAGTACTTC. Protein sequence: CASSLSLGETQYF. The chain links TRBV7-2 to TRBJ2-5, with D unclear. Per the germline V gene, CDR1 is SGHTA and CDR2 is FQGNSA. The CDR3 extends over 13 amino acids. V lost 2 bases and J lost 5, with 9 bases in between.

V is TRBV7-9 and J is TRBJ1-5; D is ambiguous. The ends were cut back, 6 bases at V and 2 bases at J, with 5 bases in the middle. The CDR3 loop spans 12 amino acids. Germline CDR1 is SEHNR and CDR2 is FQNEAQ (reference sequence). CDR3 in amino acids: CASRVGNQPQHF. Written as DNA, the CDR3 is TGTGCCAGCAGAGTGGGCAATCAGCCCCAGCATTTT.

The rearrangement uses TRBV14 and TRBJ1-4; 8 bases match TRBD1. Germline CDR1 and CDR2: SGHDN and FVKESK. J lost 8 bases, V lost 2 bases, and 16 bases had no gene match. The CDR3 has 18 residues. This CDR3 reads CASSQQGIRTGRSEKLFF. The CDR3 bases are TGTGCCAGCAGCCAACAAGGTATTAGGACAGGGCGAAGCGAAAAACTGTTTTTT.

The CDR3 here is CASSYSQGLFRDEQFF. DNA of the CDR3: TGTGCCAGCAGTTACTCCCAGGGTCTTTTTCGGGATGAGCAGTTCTTC. The rearrangement links TRBV6-6 to TRBJ2-1, with a possible D match to TRBD1 (5 bases). V was pared by 0 bases and J by 8 bases, with 17 bases between. The CDR3 is made up of 16 amino acids. Per the germline V gene, CDR1 is MNHNY and CDR2 is SVGAGI (reference sequence).

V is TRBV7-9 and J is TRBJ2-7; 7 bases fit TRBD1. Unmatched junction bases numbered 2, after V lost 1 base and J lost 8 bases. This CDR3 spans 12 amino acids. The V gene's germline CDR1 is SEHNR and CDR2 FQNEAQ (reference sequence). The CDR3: CASSLGTGQQYF. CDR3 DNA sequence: TGTGCCAGCAGCTTAGGGACAGGCCAGCAGTACTTC.

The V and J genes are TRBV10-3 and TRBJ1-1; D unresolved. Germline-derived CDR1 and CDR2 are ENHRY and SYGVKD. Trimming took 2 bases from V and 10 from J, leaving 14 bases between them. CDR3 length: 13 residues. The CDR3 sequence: CAISEGSERVAFF. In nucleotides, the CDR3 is TGTGCCATCAGTGAGGGGTCAGAACGGGTAGCTTTCTTT.

CDR3 DNA sequence: TGTGCCAGCAGCGTACGAACAGGCATCGGGGAGACCCAGTACTTC. Amino acid sequence: CASSVRTGIGETQYF. This rearrangement joins TRBV9 to TRBJ2-5; a weak D match, TRBD1 (5 bases). CDR3 length: 15 residues. V was shortened by 1 base and J by 5 bases, with 15 bases between the two germline ends. From germline, CDR1 is SGDLS and CDR2 YYNGEE.

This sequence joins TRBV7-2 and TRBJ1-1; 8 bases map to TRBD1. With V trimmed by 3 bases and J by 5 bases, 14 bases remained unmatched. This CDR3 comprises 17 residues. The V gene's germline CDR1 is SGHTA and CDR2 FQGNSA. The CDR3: CASSLAVAQGARTEAFF. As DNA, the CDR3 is TGTGCCAGCAGCTTGGCTGTGGCTCAGGGGGCGCGAACTGAAGCTTTCTTT.

CDR3 amino acids: CASSSPRSNEQFF. The CDR3 nucleotides are TGTGCCAGCAGCTCCCCGCGGAGCAATGAGCAGTTCTTC. V usage is TRBV11-2 and J usage is TRBJ2-1; D is ambiguous. The germline V gene has CDR1 SGHAT and CDR2 FQNNGV. This CDR3 has 13 residues. Between the trimmed V and J ends, which lost 4 bases and 6 bases, there was a span of 10 bases.

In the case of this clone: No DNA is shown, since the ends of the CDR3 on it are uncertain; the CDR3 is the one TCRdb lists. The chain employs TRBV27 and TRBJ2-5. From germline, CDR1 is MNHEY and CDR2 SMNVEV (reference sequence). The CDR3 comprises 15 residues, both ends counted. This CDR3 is CASSSSGPGKGTQYF.

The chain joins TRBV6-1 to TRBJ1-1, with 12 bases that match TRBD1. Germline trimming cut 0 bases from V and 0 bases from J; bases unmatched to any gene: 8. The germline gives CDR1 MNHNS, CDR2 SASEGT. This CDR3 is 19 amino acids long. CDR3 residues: CASSEAGTGGYRMNTEAFF. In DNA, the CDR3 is TGTGCCAGCAGTGAAGCAGGGACAGGGGGCTATCGGATGAACACTGAAGCTTTCTTT.

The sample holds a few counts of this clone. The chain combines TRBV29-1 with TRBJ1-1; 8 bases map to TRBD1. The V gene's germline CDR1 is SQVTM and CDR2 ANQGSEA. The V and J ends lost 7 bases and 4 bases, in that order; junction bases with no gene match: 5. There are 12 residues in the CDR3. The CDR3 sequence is CSAGRGPTEAFF. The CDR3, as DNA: TGCAGCGCGGGCAGGGGGCCCACTGAAGCTTTCTTT.

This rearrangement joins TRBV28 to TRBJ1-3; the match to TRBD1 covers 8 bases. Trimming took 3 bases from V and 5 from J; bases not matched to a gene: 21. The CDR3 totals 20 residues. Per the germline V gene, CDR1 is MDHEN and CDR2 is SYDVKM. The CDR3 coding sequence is TGTGCCAGCAGTTTCTTTAGGTCGGGACAGGCGCCCTCAGGAAGAAACACCATATATTTT. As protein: CASSFFRSGQAPSGRNTIYF.

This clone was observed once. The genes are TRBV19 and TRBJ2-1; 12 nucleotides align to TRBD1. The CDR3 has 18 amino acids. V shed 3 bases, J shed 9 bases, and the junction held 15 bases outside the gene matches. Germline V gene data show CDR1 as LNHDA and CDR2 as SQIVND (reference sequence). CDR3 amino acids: CASSIVLRRDRGRGEQFF. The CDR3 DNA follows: TGTGCCAGTAGTATTGTCCTACGGCGGGACAGGGGGCGGGGTGAGCAGTTCTTC.

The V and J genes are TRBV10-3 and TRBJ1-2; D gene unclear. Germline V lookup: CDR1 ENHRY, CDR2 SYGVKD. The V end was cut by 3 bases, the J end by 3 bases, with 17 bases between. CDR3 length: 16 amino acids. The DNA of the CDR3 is TGTGCCATCAGTGACCCCGTGGGGAGTGACGACTATGGCTACACCTTC. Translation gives CAISDPVGSDDYGYTF.

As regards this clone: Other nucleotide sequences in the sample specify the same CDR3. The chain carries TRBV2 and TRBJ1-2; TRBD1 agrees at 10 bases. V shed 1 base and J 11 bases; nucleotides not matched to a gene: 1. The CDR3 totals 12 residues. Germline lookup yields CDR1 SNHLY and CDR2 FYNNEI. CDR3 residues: CASSEGTGGYTF. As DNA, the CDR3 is TGTGCCAGCAGTGAAGGGACAGGGGGGTACACCTTC.

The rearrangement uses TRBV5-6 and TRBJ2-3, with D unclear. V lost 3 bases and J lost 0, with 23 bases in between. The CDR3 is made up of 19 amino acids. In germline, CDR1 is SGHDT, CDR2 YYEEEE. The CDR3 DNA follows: TGTGCCAGCAGCTCGTTCGGGTTTACGGCTGGGGTTAGCACAGATACGCAGTATTTT. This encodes CASSSFGFTAGVSTDTQYF.

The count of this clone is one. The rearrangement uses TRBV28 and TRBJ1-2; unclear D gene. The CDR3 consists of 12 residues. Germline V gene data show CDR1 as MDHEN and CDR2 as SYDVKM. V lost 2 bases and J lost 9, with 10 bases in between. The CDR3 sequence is CASSLDPPSYTF. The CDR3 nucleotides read TGTGCCAGCAGTTTAGACCCTCCTAGCTACACCTTC.

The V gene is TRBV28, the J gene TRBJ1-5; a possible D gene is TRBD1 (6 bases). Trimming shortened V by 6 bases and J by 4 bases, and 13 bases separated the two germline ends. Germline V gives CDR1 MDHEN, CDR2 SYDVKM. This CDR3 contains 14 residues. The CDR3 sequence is CASRLGGTNQPQHF. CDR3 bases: TGTGCCAGCAGACTCGGGGGCACGAATCAGCCCCAGCATTTT.

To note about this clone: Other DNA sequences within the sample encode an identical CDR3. The CDR3 DNA reads TGTGCCAGCAGCCTTGACAGGGGCACTGAAGCTTTCTTT. Encoded protein: CASSLDRGTEAFF. The chain links TRBV7-7 to TRBJ1-1; 8 nucleotides align to TRBD1. Germline values: CDR1 SSHAT, CDR2 FNYEAQ (reference sequence). Germline trimming cut 5 bases from V and 4 bases from J; bases unmatched to any gene: 3. The length of the CDR3 is 13 residues. Filled out from reference TRBV7-7 and TRBJ1-1, the complete variable domain reads GAGVSQSPRYKVTKRGQDVTLRCDPISSHATLYWYQQALGQGPEFLTYFNYEAQPDKSGLPSDRFSAERPEGSISTLTIQRTEQRDSAMYRCASSLDRGTEAFFGQGTRLTVV.

For the CDR3, the DNA is TGTGCCAGCAGTGTGCTCGGACTAGCGGACGCCGGGGATGAGCAGTTCTTC. Translated: CASSVLGLADAGDEQFF. The chain is built from TRBV6-1 and TRBJ2-1, with 10 bases aligning to TRBD2. The CDR3 consists of 17 residues. J gave up 8 bases and V 4 bases, and 14 bases lay outside the gene matches. CDR1 and CDR2 from the germline V gene are MNHNS and SASEGT.

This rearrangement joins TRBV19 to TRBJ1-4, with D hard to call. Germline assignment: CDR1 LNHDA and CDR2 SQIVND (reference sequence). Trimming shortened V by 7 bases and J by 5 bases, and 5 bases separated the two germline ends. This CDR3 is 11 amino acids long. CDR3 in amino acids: CASTKNEKLFF. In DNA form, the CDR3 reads TGTGCCAGTACCAAGAATGAAAAACTGTTTTTT.

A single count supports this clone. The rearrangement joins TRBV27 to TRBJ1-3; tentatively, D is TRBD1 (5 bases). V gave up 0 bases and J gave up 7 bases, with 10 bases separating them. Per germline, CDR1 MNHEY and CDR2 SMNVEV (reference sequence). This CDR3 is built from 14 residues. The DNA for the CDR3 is TGTGCCAGCAGTTTATCGAGTTGGGGGAACACCATATATTTT. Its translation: CASSLSSWGNTIYF.

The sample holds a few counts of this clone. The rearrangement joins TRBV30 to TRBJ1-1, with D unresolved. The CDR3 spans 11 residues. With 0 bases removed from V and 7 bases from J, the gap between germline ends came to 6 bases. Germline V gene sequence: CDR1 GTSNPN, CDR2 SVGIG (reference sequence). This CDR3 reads CAWSVTGEAFF. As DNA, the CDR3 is TGTGCCTGGAGTGTAACGGGTGAAGCTTTCTTT.

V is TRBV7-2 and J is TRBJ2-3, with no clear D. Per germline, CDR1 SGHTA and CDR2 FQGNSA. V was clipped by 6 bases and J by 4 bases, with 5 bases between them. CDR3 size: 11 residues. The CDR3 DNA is TGTGCCAGCAGTGATGCAGATACGCAGTATTTT. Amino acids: CASSDADTQYF.

The CDR3 reads CASSTYSNTDTQYF. As DNA, the CDR3 is TGTGCCAGCAGCACATACAGCAACACAGATACGCAGTATTTT. The chain has TRBV7-2 and TRBJ2-3; no clear D gene. V lost 5 bases, J lost 2 bases, and 11 bases lay in between. This CDR3 comprises 14 residues. Per germline, CDR1 SGHTA and CDR2 FQGNSA. The full variable domain, in which reference TRBV7-2 and TRBJ2-3 provide the parts outside the CDR3, is GAGVSQSPSNKVTEKGKDVELRCDPISGHTALYWYRQSLGQGLEFLIYFQGNSAPDKSGLPSDRFSAERTGGSVSTLTIQRTQQEDSAVYLCASSTYSNTDTQYFGPGTRLTVL.